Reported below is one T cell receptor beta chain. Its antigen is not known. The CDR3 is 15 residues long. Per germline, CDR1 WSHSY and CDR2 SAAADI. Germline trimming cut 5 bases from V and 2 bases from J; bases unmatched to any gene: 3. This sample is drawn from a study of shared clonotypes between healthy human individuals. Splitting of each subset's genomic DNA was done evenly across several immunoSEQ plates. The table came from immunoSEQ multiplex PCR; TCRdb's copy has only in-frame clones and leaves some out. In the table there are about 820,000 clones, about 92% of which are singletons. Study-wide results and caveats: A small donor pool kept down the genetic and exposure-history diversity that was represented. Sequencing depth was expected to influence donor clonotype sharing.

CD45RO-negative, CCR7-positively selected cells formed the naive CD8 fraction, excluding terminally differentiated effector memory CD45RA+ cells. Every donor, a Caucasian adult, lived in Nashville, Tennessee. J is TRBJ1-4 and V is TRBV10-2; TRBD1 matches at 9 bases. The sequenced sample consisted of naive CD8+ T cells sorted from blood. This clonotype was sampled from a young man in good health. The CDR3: CASSRTGVTNEKLFF. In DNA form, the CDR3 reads TGCGCCAGCAGTAGGACAGGGGTCACTAATGAAAAACTGTTTTTT.